This TCR beta chain was sequenced during a study of T cell responses to AZD1222 COVID-19 vaccine. Study context: Second-dose intervals of approximately 4 or approximately 12 weeks were pooled.

Study-wide points: Variant regions that are unmutated are reportedly the target of nearly half of spike-specific TCRs.

This clone was seen a handful of times. Its antigen is as yet unknown. Trimming cost V 0 bases and J 7 bases; bases outside gene matches: 14. Germline V gives CDR1 KGHDR, CDR2 SFDVKD. The CDR3 consists of 19 residues. The assay was immunoSEQ multiplex PCR, and TCRdb's table has in-frame clones only and misses some. The sample shows some 110,000 clones, over 80% of them seen only once. Sequences were derived from peripheral blood, sampled on day 0 of AZD1222 vaccination. The clonotype was recovered from an adult in good health. The chain couples TRBV24-1 to TRBJ1-2; 12 positions agree with TRBD1. The CDR3 coding sequence is TGTGCCACCAGTGATTTGCTGCTGGGGACAGGGGGCCCTCCGGGTGGCTACACCTTC. This codes for CATSDLLLGTGGPPGGYTF.